This T cell receptor beta chain was profiled in a study of blood T cell repertoires in COVID-19. On the study more broadly: Samples came from the United States, Italy and Spain, spanning acute and convalescent COVID-19. PBMCs, B-cell-depleted T cells, or T cells provided the cDNA or gDNA that made up the material.

This CDR3 spans 14 amino acids. V gave up 5 bases and J gave up 5 bases, with 16 bases separating them. CDR1 and CDR2 (germline): MDHEN, SYDVKM. Study processing details: The authors estimated nucleated cell counts from reference gene primer amplification. TCRdb's table, derived via immunoSEQ multiplex PCR, lists solely in-frame clones and lacks some. V and J calls and clone size are those listed in that table; D and trimming were worked out from the DNA. The sample has fewer than 110,000 clones; about 90% are singletons. The gene calls are TRBV28 and TRBJ2-7; TRBD1 is a possible D gene (5 bases). Sequencing was performed on peripheral blood. This receptor was identified in a man aged 40-49 years with active or convalescent COVID-19. For the CDR3, the DNA is TGTGCCAGCAGTCCCTCCCCTGACAGCGACGAGCAGTACTTC. Its translation: CASSPSPDSDEQYF.